The sequence of this T cell receptor beta chain was determined in a study of blood T cell repertoires in COVID-19. Study at large: T cells, B-cell-depleted T cells, or PBMCs provided the cDNA or gDNA that served as material.

V lost 7 bases and J lost 3, with 19 bases in between. This CDR3 contains 16 residues. Germline assignment: CDR1 PRHDT and CDR2 FYEKMQ (reference sequence). As originally analysed: Nucleated cell number was recorded as an estimate derived from reference gene primer amplification. TCRdb's copy holds only in-frame clones and misses some; the assay was immunoSEQ multiplex PCR. V, J and clone size are those of that table, while D and trimming were read from the DNA. The top ten clones hold under 3% of a sample with over 250,000 clones, approximately 90% of them seen once. Participant age was roughly 18 to 90 years, and participants resided in about two dozen US areas. Symptom resolution, clearance, or two negative PCRs marked donors in Cohort 3 as recovered. Of note for this clone: Additional DNA sequences in this sample encode the identical CDR3.

The J gene is TRBJ2-1, the V gene TRBV13; D might be TRBD1 (5 bases). The material sequenced was PBMCs or T cells enriched from blood (not recorded which). This clonotype was obtained from a woman aged 18-29 years who had recovered from COVID-19. Written as DNA, the CDR3 is TGTGCCAGCACTCATGGGCGAGACAGAGTCTACAATGAGCAGTTCTTC. Amino acid sequence: CASTHGRDRVYNEQFF.